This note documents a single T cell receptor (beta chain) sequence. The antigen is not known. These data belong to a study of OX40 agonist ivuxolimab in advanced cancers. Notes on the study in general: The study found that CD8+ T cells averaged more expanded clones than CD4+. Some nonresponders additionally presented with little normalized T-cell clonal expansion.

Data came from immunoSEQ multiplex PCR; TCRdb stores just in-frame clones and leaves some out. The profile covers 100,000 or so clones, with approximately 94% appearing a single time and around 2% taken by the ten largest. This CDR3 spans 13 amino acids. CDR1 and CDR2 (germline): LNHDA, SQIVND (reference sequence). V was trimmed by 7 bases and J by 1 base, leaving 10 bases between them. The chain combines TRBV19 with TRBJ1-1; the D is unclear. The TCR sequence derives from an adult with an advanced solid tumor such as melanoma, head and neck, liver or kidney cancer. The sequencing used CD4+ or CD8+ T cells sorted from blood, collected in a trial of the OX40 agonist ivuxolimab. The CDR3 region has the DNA TGTGCCAGTACTCACTCCCCGAACACTGAAGCTTTCTTT. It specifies CASTHSPNTEAFF.